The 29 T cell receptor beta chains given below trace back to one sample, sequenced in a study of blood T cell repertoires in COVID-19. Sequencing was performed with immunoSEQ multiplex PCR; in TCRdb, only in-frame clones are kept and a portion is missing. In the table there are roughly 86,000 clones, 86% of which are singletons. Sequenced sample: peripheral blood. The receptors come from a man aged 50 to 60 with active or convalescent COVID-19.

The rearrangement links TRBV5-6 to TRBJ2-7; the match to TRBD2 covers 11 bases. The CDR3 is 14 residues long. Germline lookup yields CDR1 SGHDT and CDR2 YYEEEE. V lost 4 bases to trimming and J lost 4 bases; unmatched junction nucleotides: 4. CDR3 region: CASSSTSGGYEQYV. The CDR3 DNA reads TGTGCCAGCAGCAGTACTAGCGGGGGTTACGAGCAGTACGTC.

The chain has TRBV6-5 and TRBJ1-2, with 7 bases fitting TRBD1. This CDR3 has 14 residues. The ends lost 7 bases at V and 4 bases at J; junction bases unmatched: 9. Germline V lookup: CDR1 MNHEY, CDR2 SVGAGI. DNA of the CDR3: TGTGCCAGCATCCCGACAGAGGGGGCCTATGGCTACACCTTC. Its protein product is CASIPTEGAYGYTF.

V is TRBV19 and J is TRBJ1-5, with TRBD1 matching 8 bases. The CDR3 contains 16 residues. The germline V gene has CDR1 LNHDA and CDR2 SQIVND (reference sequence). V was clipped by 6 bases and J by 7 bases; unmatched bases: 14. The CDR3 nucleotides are TGTGCCAGTAGCATCGGAGACAGGGGAGGTGGGCAGCCCCAGCATTTT. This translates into CASSIGDRGGGQPQHF. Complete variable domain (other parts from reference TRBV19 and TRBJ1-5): DGGITQSPKYLFRKEGQNVTLSCEQNLNHDAMYWYRQDPGQGLRLIYYSQIVNDFQKGDIAEGYSVSREKKESFPLTVTSAQKNPTAFYLCASSIGDRGGGQPQHFGDGTRLSIL.

This CDR3 reads CASTNYGQSYGYTF. Written as DNA, the CDR3 is TGTGCCAGCACTAACTATGGACAGAGCTATGGCTACACCTTC. V and J are TRBV28 and TRBJ1-2; D may be TRBD1 (6 bases). Per germline, CDR1 MDHEN and CDR2 SYDVKM. The CDR3 spans 14 residues. Between the trimmed V and J ends, which lost 7 bases and 4 bases, there was a span of 16 bases.

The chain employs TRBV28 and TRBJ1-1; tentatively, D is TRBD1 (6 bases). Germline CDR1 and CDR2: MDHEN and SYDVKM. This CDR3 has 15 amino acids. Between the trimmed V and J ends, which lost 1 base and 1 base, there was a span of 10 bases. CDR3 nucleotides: TGTGCCAGCAGTTTATTACAGGGATCGAACACTGAAGCTTTCTTT. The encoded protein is CASSLLQGSNTEAFF.

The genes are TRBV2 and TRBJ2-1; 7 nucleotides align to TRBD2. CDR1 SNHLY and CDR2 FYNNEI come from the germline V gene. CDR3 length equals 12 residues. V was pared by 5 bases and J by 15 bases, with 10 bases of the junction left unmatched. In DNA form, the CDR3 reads TGTGCCAGCAGTCTTGGACTAGTGGGTCGGTTCTTC. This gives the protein CASSLGLVGRFF. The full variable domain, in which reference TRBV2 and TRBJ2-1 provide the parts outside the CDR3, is EPEVTQTPSHQVTQMGQEVILRCVPISNHLYFYWYRQILGQKVEFLVSFYNNEISEKSEIFDDQFSVERPDGSNFTLKIRSTKLEDSAMYFCASSLGLVGRFFGPGTRLTVL.

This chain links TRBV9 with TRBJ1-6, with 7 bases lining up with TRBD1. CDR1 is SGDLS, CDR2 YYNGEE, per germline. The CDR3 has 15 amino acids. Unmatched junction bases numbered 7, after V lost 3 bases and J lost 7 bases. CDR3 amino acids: CASSAGQALNSPLHF. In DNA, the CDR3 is TGTGCCAGCAGCGCCGGACAGGCCTTAAATTCACCCCTCCACTTT.

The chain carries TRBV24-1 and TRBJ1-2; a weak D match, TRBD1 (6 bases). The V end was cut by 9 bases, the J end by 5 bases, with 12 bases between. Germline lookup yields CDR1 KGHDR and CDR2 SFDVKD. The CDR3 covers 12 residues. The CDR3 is CATLDREYGYTF. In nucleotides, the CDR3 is TGTGCCACCTTGGACAGAGAATATGGCTACACCTTC.

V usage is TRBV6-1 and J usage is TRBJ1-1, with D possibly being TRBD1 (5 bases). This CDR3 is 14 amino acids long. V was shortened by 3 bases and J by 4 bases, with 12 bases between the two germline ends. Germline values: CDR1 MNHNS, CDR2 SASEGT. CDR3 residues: CASSEGQGSTEAFF. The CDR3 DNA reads TGTGCCAGCAGTGAGGGTCAGGGAAGCACTGAAGCTTTCTTT.

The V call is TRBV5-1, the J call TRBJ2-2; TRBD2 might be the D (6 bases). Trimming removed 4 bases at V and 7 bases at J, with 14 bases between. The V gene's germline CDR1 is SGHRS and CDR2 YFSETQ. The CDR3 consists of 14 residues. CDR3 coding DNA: TGCGCCAGCAGCCCCGACGCGGGGATCGGGGAGCTGTTTTTT. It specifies CASSPDAGIGELFF.

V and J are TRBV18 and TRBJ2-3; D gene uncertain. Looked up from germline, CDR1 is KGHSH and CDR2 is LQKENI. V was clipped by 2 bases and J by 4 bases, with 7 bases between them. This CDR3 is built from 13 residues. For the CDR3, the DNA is TGTGCCAGCTCACCATCCGCGGCAGATACGCAGTATTTT. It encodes CASSPSAADTQYF.

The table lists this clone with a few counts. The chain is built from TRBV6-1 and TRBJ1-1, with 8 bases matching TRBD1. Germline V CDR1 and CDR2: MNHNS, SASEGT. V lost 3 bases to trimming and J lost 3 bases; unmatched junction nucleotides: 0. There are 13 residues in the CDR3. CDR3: CASSDRGHTEAFF. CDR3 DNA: TGTGCCAGCAGTGACAGGGGGCACACTGAAGCTTTCTTT.

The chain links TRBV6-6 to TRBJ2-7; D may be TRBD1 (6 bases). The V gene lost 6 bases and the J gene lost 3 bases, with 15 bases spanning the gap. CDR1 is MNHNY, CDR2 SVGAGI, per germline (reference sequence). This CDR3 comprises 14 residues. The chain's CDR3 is CASSHPPGVYEQYF. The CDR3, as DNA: TGTGCCAGCAGCCACCCTCCAGGGGTCTACGAGCAGTACTTC.

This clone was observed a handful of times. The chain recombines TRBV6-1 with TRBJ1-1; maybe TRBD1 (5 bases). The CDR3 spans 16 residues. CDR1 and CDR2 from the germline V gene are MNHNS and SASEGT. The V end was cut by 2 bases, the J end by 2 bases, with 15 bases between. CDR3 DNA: TGTGCCAGCAGTGAAAGTAGCGGACACCTAAACACTGAAGCTTTCTTT. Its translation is CASSESSGHLNTEAFF.

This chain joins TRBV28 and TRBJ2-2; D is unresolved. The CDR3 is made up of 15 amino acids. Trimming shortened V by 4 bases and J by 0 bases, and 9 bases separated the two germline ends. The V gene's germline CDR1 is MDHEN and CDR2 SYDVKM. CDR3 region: CASSYGYPNTGELFF. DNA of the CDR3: TGTGCCAGCAGTTACGGGTATCCGAACACCGGGGAGCTGTTTTTT.

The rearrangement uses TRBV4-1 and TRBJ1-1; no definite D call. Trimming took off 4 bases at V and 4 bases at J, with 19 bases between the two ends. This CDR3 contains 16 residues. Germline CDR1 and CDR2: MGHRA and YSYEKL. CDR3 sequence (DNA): TGCGCCAGCAGCCTTCCCCCCCCCGAGGCGGGCACTGAAGCTTTCTTT. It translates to CASSLPPPEAGTEAFF.

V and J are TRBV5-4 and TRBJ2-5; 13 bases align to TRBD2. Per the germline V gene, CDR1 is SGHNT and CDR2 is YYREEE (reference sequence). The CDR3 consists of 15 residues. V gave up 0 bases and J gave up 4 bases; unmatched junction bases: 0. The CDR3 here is CASSLGLAGGETQYF. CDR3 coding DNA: TGTGCCAGCAGCTTGGGACTAGCGGGGGGAGAGACCCAGTACTTC. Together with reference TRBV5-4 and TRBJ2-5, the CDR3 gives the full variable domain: ETGVTQSPTHLIKTRGQQVTLRCSSQSGHNTVSWYQQALGQGPQFIFQYYREEENGRGNFPPRFSGLQFPNYSSELNVNALELDDSALYLCASSLGLAGGETQYFGPGTRLLVL.

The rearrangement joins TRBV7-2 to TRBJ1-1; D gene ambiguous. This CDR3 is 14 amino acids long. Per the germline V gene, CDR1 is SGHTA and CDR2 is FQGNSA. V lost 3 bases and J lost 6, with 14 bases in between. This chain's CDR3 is CASSFKVERSEAFF. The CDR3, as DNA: TGTGCCAGCAGCTTTAAGGTGGAGCGCTCTGAAGCTTTCTTT.

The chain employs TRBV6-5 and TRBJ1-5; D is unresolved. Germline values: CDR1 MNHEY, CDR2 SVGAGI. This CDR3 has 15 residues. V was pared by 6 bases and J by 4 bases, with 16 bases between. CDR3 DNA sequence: TGTGCCAGCAGAATCGGGAGGGAGGGAAATCAGCCCCAGCATTTT. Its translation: CASRIGREGNQPQHF.

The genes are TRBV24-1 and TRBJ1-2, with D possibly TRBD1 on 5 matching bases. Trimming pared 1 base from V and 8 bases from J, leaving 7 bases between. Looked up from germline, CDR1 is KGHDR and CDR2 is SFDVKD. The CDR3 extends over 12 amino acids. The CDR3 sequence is CATSDFQGGYTF. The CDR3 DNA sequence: TGTGCCACCAGTGATTTTCAGGGAGGCTACACCTTC.

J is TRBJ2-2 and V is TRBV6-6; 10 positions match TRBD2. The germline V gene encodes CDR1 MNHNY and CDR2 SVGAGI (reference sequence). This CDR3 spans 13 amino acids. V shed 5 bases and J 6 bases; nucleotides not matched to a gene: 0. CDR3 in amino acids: CASSSGGAGELFF. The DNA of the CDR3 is TGTGCCAGCAGTAGCGGGGGGGCCGGGGAGCTGTTTTTT.

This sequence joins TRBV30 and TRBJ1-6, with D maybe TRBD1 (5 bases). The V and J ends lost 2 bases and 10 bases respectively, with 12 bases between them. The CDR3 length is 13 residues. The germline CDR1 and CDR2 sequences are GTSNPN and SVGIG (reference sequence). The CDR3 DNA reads TGTGCCTGGAGTATTAGGACAAACTCACCCCTCCACTTT. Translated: CAWSIRTNSPLHF.

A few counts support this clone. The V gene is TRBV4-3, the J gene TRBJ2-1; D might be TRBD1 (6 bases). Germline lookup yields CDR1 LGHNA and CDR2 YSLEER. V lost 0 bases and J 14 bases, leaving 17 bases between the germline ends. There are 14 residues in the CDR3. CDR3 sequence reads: CASSQEQGFDIKFF. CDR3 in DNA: TGCGCCAGCAGCCAAGAACAGGGTTTTGATATTAAGTTCTTC.

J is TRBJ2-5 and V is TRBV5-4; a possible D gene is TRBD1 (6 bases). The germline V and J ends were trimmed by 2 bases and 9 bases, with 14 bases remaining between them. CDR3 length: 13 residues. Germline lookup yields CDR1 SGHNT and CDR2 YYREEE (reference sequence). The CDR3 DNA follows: TGTGCCAGCAGCTTACAGGGATCAGGGCCCCAGTACTTC. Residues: CASSLQGSGPQYF.

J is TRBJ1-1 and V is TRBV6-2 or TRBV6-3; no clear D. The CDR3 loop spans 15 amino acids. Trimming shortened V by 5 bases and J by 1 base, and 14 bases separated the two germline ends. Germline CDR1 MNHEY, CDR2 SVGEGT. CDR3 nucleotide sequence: TGTGCCAGCAGTAACTTCGGGTTGGGGAACACTGAAGCTTTCTTT. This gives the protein CASSNFGLGNTEAFF.

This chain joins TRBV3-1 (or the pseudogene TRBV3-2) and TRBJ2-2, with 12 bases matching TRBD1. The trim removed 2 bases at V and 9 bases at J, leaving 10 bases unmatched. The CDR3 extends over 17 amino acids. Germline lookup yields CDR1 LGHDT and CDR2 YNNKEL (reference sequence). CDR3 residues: CASSQRGQGAQQRELFF. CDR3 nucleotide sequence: TGTGCCAGCAGCCAACGGGGACAGGGGGCGCAACAAAGGGAGCTGTTTTTT.

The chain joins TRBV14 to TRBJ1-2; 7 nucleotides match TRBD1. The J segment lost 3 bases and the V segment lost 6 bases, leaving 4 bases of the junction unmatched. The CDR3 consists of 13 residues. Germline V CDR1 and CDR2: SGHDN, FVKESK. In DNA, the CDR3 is TGTGCCAGCAGAGGGACAGACTACTATGGCTACACCTTC. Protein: CASRGTDYYGYTF.

The CDR3 reads CASSLGDSRYNEQFF. The CDR3 DNA follows: TGCGCCAGCAGCTTGGGTGACAGCCGTTACAATGAGCAGTTCTTC. The genes are TRBV5-1 and TRBJ2-1; D perhaps matches TRBD1 (5 bases). CDR1 SGHRS and CDR2 YFSETQ come from the germline V gene. The CDR3 totals 15 residues. With 0 bases removed from V and 4 bases from J, the gap between germline ends came to 11 bases.

The CDR3 bases are TGTGCCAGCAGCTCCAGACTAGCGGGGACCTACGAGCAGTACTTC. Translated, it gives CASSSRLAGTYEQYF. The chain uses TRBV7-2 and TRBJ2-7, with TRBD2 matching over 11 bases. There are 15 residues in the CDR3. CDR1 and CDR2 from the germline V gene are SGHTA and FQGNSA. The trim removed 4 bases at V and 2 bases at J, leaving 4 bases unmatched.